A single sample is the source of the 22 T cell receptor delta chains below, sequenced in a study of γδ T cells in repeated Plasmodium falciparum infection. Gammadelta T cells were flow-sorted from PBMC into Vgamma9/Vdelta2+ and Vdelta2-negative populations for bulk analysis. TCRdb re-identified clones in the multiplex PCR reads via CATT. The sample holds 53,000 or so delta-chain clones, approximately 1.8% seen once. Sequencing was performed on gamma-delta T cells from blood. All receptors come from a pool of human donors (malaria-infected and uninfected, not separated).

This clone was seen at least ten times. The V call is TRDV1, the J call TRDJ1, with D tentatively TRDD2 or TRDD3 (9 bases each). TCRdb is silent on the J gene; assignment here came from matching the DNA to germline. CDR3 size: 32 residues. The germline gives CDR1 TSWWSYY, CDR2 QGS. With 0 bases removed from V and 0 bases from J, the gap between germline ends came to 59 bases. The CDR3 region is CALGELYQWFAGPSYSPKGDTDRRFYTDKLIF. DNA for the CDR3: TGTGCTCTTGGGGAACTATATCAGTGGTTTGCCGGTCCTTCCTACAGCCCTAAGGGGGATACCGATCGGCGATTTTACACCGATAAACTCATCTTT.

At least ten counts were recorded for this clone. The TCRdb protein, from a much larger clone, departs from this DNA's translation at residue 7, likely by read error; the protein shown derives from the DNA. This chain uses TRDV1 with TRDJ1; 8 nucleotides agree with TRDD3. Germline lookup yields CDR1 TSWWSYY and CDR2 QGS. The CDR3 has 24 residues. Here the CDR3 DNA reads TGTGCCCTGGGCAAATTCATACTTCTCCCCTGGGGGACAAAAATCCCGAGGTACACCGATAAACTCATCTTT. It translates to CALGKFILLPWGTKIPRYTDKLIF.

Comment on this clone: This probably arose from a read error, given a far larger clone one base away. Different DNA sequences within this sample yield the same CDR3. The chain couples TRDV1 to TRDJ1; 8 bases fit TRDD3. The J gene is absent in TCRdb and was assigned here via DNA matching to germline. The CDR3 length is 17 residues. CDR1 TSWWSYY and CDR2 QGS come from the germline V gene. The CDR3 region has the DNA TGTGCCCTTGGGGAACATGACTGGGGGCTGAACACCGATAAACTCATCTTT. Translation gives CALGEHDWGLNTDKLIF.

This clone was seen only a few times. TCRdb has a much larger clone's protein, which differs at residue 12 from the translation of this DNA, likely because of a read error; what is shown is the protein translated from the DNA. The chain couples TRDV1 to TRDJ1; unclear D gene. As TCRdb names no J gene, one was assigned here on the basis of a DNA match to germline. This CDR3 is built from 17 residues. Germline V gene lookup returns CDR1 TSWWSYY and CDR2 QGS. Deletions cut 2 bases from V and 3 bases from J, with 19 bases between. The CDR3 DNA sequence: TGTGCTCTTGGGGAAAATGGTTTGTTCTCCTGCCCCGATAAACTCATCTTT. It encodes CALGENGLFSCPDKLIF.

About this clone: A far larger clone lies a single base away; this is likely a read error. This CDR3 is also generated by other DNA sequences in the sample. The V segment is TRDV2, and no J call was made; TRDD3, the table's D call, was not compared with the DNA. This CDR3 is built from 20 residues. Germline CDR1 GEAIGNYY, CDR2 EKD. DNA of the CDR3: TGTGCCTGTGACACCGTGGGGGGGGCCCAATCGACCTGGGACACCCGACAGATGTTCTTC. Translating gives CACDTVGGAQSTWDTRQMFF.

There are many counts of this clone. The protein recorded in TCRdb matches a much larger clone and deviates from this DNA's translation at residue 6, suggesting a read error; the protein here is obtained by translating the DNA. The J gene is TRDJ1, the V gene TRDV3, with 9 bases fitting TRDD3. The CDR3 has 20 residues. CDR1 and CDR2 (germline): TVYSNPD, GDNSRS (reference sequence). Trimming cost V 0 bases and J 0 bases; bases outside gene matches: 20. This CDR3 is CAFRIPPTRGYGGYTDKLIF. CDR3 nucleotides: TGTGCCTTTAGAATCCCTCCTACGAGGGGATACGGGGGGTACACCGATAAACTCATCTTT.

This clone has just a few counts. The translation of this DNA and the TCRdb protein of a much larger clone differ at residue 24, probably owing to a read error; the protein shown here is translated from the DNA. The V gene is listed as TRDV1; no J gene was called; TRDD3 is the table's D call and was not checked against the DNA. Per the germline V gene, CDR1 is TSWWSYY and CDR2 is QGS. This CDR3 region has 26 residues. The CDR3: CALGASFLPVPYYWGISSWDTRQTFF. CDR3 sequence (DNA): TGTGCTCTTGGGGCGTCCTTCCTACCCGTGCCTTATTACTGGGGGATCTCTTCCTGGGACACCCGACAGACGTTTTTC.

A few counts support this clone. The likely explanation is a read error, given a far larger clone one base away. This sample includes further DNA sequences coding for the same CDR3. The genes are TRDV1 and TRDJ1; tentatively, D is TRDD3 (5 bases). TCRdb gives no J gene; it was assigned here by matching the DNA to germline. The CDR3 runs 23 residues. The V end lost 2 bases, the J end lost 0 bases, and 34 bases lay between the germline ends. CDR1 is TSWWSYY, CDR2 QGS, per germline. CDR3: CALGEVHFYSRGIHPQYTDKLIF. The CDR3 nucleotides are TGTGCTCTTGGGGAAGTTCATTTCTACAGCCGGGGAATCCACCCCCAATACACCGATAAACTCATCTTT.

This clone was detected many times. This DNA's translation and the protein TCRdb lists, from a much larger clone, do not match at residue 9, likely due to a read error; the protein shown is translated from the DNA. This sample includes further DNA sequences coding for the same CDR3. The gene calls are TRDV3 and TRDJ1; 8 bases agree with TRDD3. TCRdb offers no J gene call, so here the DNA was matched to germline to obtain one. Germline CDR1 TVYSNPD, CDR2 GDNSRS (reference sequence). This CDR3 comprises 21 residues. V lost 1 base to trimming and J lost 0 bases; unmatched junction nucleotides: 25. The DNA of the CDR3 is TGTGCCTTTACCTACCCCTCCTACCGGGGGATAGCATCCTTGTACACCGATAAACTCATCTTT. This sequence encodes CAFTYPSYRGIASLYTDKLIF.

This clone was detected many times. It differs at one base from a far larger clone, so likely a read error. The identical CDR3 is also encoded by other nucleotide sequences in the sample. The rearrangement joins TRDV2 to TRDJ1; 9 nucleotides align to TRDD3. The J gene was missing in TCRdb and was found by matching the end of the DNA to germline. V dropped 1 base and J dropped 2; count of bases not matched to a gene: 25. Looked up from germline, CDR1 is GEAIGNYY and CDR2 is EKD. This CDR3 comprises 22 residues. The DNA for the CDR3 is TGTGCCTGTGACACGGTGGGCTCAGTGAAGACTTCACTGGGGGACTCAACCGATAAACTCATCTTT. Translating it yields CACDTVGSVKTSLGDSTDKLIF.

There are many counts of this clone. This DNA translates differently at residue 4 from the TCRdb protein, which is that of a much larger clone; a read error is likely, and the protein shown is the DNA's own translation. This sequence joins TRDV2 and TRDJ1; 11 bases line up with TRDD3. Since TCRdb gives no J gene, matching the DNA to germline was used here to assign it. The germline CDR1 and CDR2 sequences are GEAIGNYY and EKD. This CDR3 comprises 19 residues. CDR3 DNA sequence: TGTGCCTGTGGCACCGTAGGTGGGGGATACGTGGGGTACACCGATAAACTCATCTTT. It translates to CACGTVGGGYVGYTDKLIF.

This clone was counted a few times. TCRdb lists the protein of a much larger clone for this DNA, which differs at residue 17, so this is likely a read error; the protein given here is translated from the DNA itself. The chain couples TRDV1 to TRDJ1, with 10 positions matching TRDD3. The CDR3 loop spans 21 amino acids. CDR1 is TSWWSYY and CDR2 is QGS in the germline V gene. The CDR3 is CALGKGILWWGIPKYTAKLIF. CDR3 sequence (DNA): TGTGCTCTTGGGAAGGGGATTCTTTGGTGGGGGATACCAAAGTACACCGCTAAACTCATCTTT.

In its sample, this clone was seen a few times. The TCRdb record carries a much larger clone's protein, which differs from this DNA's translation at residue 12; a read error is the likely cause, and the protein listed here is the DNA translation. The chain carries TRDV2 and TRDJ1; 10 bases agree with TRDD3. CDR3 size: 22 residues. The V gene's germline CDR1 is GEAIGNYY and CDR2 EKD. CDR3 DNA sequence: TGCGCCTGTGACACGGTGGGCTCAGTGAAGACTCCACTGGGGGATTCAACCGATAAACTCATCTTT. This sequence encodes CACDTVGSVKTPLGDSTDKLIF.

There are a few counts of this clone. The protein held in TCRdb is that of a much larger clone and does not match this DNA's translation at residue 3, likely because of a read error; the protein shown is translated from the DNA. This sequence joins TRDV3 and TRDJ1, with 13 nucleotides matching TRDD3. Here the J gene came from matching the DNA to germline, since TCRdb omits it. The germline V gene encodes CDR1 TVYSNPD and CDR2 GDNSRS (reference sequence). The CDR3 covers 22 residues. The ends lost 5 bases at V and 0 bases at J; junction bases unmatched: 27. The CDR3 DNA follows: TGTGCCCTCCAAAAGACTCCCCTATCCCACGTACTGGGGGATACGCACACCGATAAACTCATCTTT. This encodes CALQKTPLSHVLGDTHTDKLIF.

This clone was recorded many times. The protein TCRdb lists belongs to a much larger clone and differs from this DNA's translation at residue 13, which points to a read error; the protein shown is made from the DNA. J is TRDJ1 and V is TRAV38-2/DV8; 8 bases agree with TRDD3. The J gene, left out of TCRdb, was set here by checking the DNA against germline. Germline CDR1 TSESDYY, CDR2 QEAYKQQN. This CDR3 has 19 residues. J gave up 3 bases and V 5 bases, and 21 bases lay outside the gene matches. The CDR3 nucleotides are TGTGCTTATAGTCCCAGCGGTGAGGCGGTGGGGGATCCGTCCGATAAACTCATCTTT. Its translation is CAYSPSGEAVGDPSDKLIF.

This clone showed up just a few times. TCRdb lists the protein of a much larger clone for this DNA, which differs at residue 6, so this is likely a read error; the protein given here is translated from the DNA itself. This chain joins TRDV1 and TRDJ1; TRDD3 matches 7 bases. TCRdb leaves out the J gene; it was filled in here by matching the DNA to germline. With 2 bases clipped from V and 2 bases from J, the junction kept 26 bases outside the gene matches. This CDR3 contains 22 residues. CDR1 and CDR2 (germline): TSWWSYY, QGS. CDR3 residues: CALGEGRWPTGGGSPPTDKLIF. CDR3 DNA sequence: TGTGCTCTTGGGGAAGGGCGGTGGCCTACTGGAGGGGGATCTCCACCTACCGATAAACTCATCTTT.

To note about this clone: The translation of this DNA and the TCRdb protein of a much larger clone differ at residue 4, probably owing to a read error; the protein shown here is translated from the DNA. The chain links TRDV1 to TRDJ1; D possibly corresponds to TRDD3 (5 bases). The J gene, not given by TCRdb, was assigned here from a germline match of the nucleotide sequence. The V gene lost 8 bases and the J gene lost 0 bases, with 16 bases spanning the gap. The CDR3 covers 15 residues. Germline CDR1 reads TSWWSYY; CDR2 reads QGS. CDR3 DNA sequence: TGTGCTCTTAGGGGAAGGCTCCGCTACACCGATAAACTCATCTTT. Translated, it gives CALRGRLRYTDKLIF.

This clone was seen many times. A far larger clone is a single base away, which makes a read error likely. This specimen includes other DNA sequences encoding the same CDR3. The chain links TRDV2 to TRDJ1; 10 bases align to TRDD3. The CDR3 totals 20 residues. The germline V gene has CDR1 GEAIGNYY and CDR2 EKD. CDR3 in DNA: TGTGCTTGTGACACGCATCCCCGAATGCTGGGGGATAGGTACACCGATAAACTCATCTTT. Residues: CACDTHPRMLGDRYTDKLIF.

This chain's CDR3 is CALGELAFLRGFWGIPLYTDKLIF. The DNA of the CDR3 is TGTGCTCTTGGGGAACTAGCCTTCCTAAGGGGTTTCTGGGGGATCCCGCTTTACACCGATAAACTCATCTTT. The V gene is TRDV1, the J gene TRDJ1, with D perhaps matching TRDD3 (9 bases). No J segment appears in TCRdb, so it was assigned here by matching the sequence to germline. This CDR3 has 24 amino acids. V lost 0 bases and J 0 bases, leaving 35 bases between the germline ends. In germline, CDR1 is TSWWSYY, CDR2 QGS.

This clone was detected a few times. The TCRdb record carries a much larger clone's protein, which differs from this DNA's translation at residue 3; a read error is the likely cause, and the protein listed here is the DNA translation. The chain has TRDV1 and TRDJ1, with 8 bases aligning to TRDD3. No J gene is reported in TCRdb; it was inferred here by comparing the DNA with germline. CDR3 size: 20 residues. Germline CDR1 reads TSWWSYY; CDR2 reads QGS. In nucleotides, the CDR3 is TGTGCTCCTGGGGAACTAGAGGTGCGTAGGGGATACAGGAGGGGAGATAAACTCATCTTT. Its protein is CAPGELEVRRGYRRGDKLIF.

This clone appeared a few times. Translating this DNA gives a protein that differs at residue 6 from the TCRdb one, which belongs to a much larger clone; a read error is likely, and the protein shown is this translation. The chain employs TRDV1 and TRDJ1, with 11 bases matching TRDD3. The J gene was not available in TCRdb and was assigned here by matching the DNA to germline segments. V shed 3 bases and J 5 bases; nucleotides not matched to a gene: 20. This CDR3 has 20 residues. The germline V gene encodes CDR1 TSWWSYY and CDR2 QGS. CDR3 residues: CALGDLQYWGISHMQDKLIF. Here the CDR3 DNA reads TGTGCTCTTGGGGATCTCCAGTACTGGGGGATATCGCATATGCAGGATAAACTCATCTTT.

This clone was recorded a few times. This likely came from a read error, as a far larger clone is one base away. In the same sample, other DNA sequences code for this CDR3. The V gene is TRDV1; the J gene was not called; the listed D gene, TRDD3, was not tested against the DNA. The CDR3 is made up of 16 amino acids. Germline V gene data show CDR1 as TSWWSYY and CDR2 as QGS. Written as DNA, the CDR3 is TGTGCTCTTGGGGAACTACGGTGGGGGATAATCGATAAGCTCATCTTT. Translating gives CALGELRWGIIDKLIF.